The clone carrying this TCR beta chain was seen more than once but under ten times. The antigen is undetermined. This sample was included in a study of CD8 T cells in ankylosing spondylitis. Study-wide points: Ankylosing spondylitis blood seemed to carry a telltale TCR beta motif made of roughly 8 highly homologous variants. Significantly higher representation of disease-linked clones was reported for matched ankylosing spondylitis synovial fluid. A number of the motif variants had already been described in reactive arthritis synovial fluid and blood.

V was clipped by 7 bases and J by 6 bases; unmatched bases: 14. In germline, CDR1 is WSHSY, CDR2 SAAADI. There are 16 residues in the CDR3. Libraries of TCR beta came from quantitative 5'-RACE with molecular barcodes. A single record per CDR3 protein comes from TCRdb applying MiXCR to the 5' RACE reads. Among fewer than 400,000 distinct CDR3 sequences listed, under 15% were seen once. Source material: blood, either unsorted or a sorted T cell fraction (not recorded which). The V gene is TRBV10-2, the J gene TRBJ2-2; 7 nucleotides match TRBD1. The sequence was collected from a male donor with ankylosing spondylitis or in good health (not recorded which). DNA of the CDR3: TGCGCCAGCACCCTAGGTTGGGACAGCATCCCCGGGGAGCTGTTTTTT. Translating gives CASTLGWDSIPGELFF.